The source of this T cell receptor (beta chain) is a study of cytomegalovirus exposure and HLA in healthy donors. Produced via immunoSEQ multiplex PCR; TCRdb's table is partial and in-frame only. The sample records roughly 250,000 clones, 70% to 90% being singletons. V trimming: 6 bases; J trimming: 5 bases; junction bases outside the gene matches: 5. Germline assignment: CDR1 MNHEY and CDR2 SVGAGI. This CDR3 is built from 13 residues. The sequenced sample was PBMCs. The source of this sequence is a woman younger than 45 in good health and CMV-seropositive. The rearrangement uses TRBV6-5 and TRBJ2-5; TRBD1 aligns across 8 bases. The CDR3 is CASRPGGGETQYF. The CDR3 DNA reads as TGTGCCAGCAGGCCAGGGGGCGGGGAGACCCAGTACTTC.